This TCR beta chain was identified in a study of PD-L1 blockade in urothelial cancer. Whole-study context: A median around 140,000 T cells were found in blood samples.

Specified time point: peripheral blood 6 weeks after treatment start. Diagnoses among patients were locally advanced or metastatic urothelial carcinoma. Worth noting for this clone: Its antigen is undetermined.

Study-wide findings and caveats: Pretreatment blood TCR clonality under the median forecast improved survival.

CDR1 is SGHVS and CDR2 is FNYEAQ in the germline V gene. The CDR3 totals 15 residues. Trimming took off 3 bases at V and 5 bases at J, with 14 bases between the two ends. Profiled with immunoSEQ multiplex PCR; TCRdb holds only in-frame clones, not every one. The data contain around 49,000 clones, more than 70% of them singletons. The chain has TRBV7-6 and TRBJ1-5; tentatively, D is TRBD1 (5 bases). The TCR sequence derives from a man aged 55 to 70 with urothelial cancer. The sample was PBMCs, taken around atezolizumab (anti-PD-L1) treatment. This chain's CDR3 is CASSFGQGGYQPQHF. The CDR3 nucleotides read TGTGCCAGCAGCTTCGGGCAGGGAGGTTATCAGCCCCAGCATTTT. Full variable domain (outside the CDR3, taken from reference TRBV7-6 and TRBJ1-5): GAGVSQSPRYKVTKRGQDVALRCDPISGHVSLYWYRQALGQGPEFLTYFNYEAQQDKSGLPNDRFSAERPEGSISTLTIQRTEQRDSAMYRCASSFGQGGYQPQHFGDGTRLSIL.